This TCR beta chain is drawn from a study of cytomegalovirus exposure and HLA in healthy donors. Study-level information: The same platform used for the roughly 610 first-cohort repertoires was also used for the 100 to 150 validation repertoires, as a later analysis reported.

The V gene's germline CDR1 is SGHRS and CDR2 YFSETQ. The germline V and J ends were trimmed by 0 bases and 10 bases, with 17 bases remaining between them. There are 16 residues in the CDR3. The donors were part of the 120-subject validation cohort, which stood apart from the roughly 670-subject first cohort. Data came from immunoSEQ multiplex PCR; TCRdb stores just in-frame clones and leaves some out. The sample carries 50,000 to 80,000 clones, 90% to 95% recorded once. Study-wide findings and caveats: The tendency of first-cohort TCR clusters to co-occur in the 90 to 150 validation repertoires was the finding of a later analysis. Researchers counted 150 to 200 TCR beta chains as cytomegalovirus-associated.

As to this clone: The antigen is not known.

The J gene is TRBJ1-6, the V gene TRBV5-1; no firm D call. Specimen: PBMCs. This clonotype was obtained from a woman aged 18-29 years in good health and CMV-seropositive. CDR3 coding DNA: TGCGCCAGCAGCTTGGCCCCGGGAGCCGGCGGCTCACCCCTCCACTTT. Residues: CASSLAPGAGGSPLHF.